The T cell receptor (beta chain) described here comes from a study of OX40 agonist ivuxolimab in advanced cancers. Study-wide background: Prior therapy, whether anti-PD-1, anti-PD-L1 or anti-CTLA-4, was allowed, and roughly 41% had some. Findings and caveats of the study: More expanded clones were found, on average, in CD8+ than in CD4+ T cells. At 0.1 to 3.0 mg/kg and by week 6, clonal expansion occurred in CD4+ and CD8+ blood T cells. Low normalized clonal expansion also occurred in some nonresponding patients.

Sequencing was performed with immunoSEQ multiplex PCR; in TCRdb, only in-frame clones are kept and a portion is missing. The sample comprises under 70,000 clones, about nine tenths of which are singletons, and approximately 0.99% rests with the top ten. The CDR3 length is 13 residues. Trimming took 5 bases from V and 11 from J, leaving 18 bases between them. The V gene's germline CDR1 is MNHEY and CDR2 SMNVEV (reference sequence). This clone was found a few times. Its antigen is unidentified. The specimen was CD4+ or CD8+ T cells sorted from blood, collected in a trial of the OX40 agonist ivuxolimab. The V gene is TRBV27, the J gene TRBJ1-1; no definite D call. This sequence was found in an adult with an advanced solid tumor such as melanoma, head and neck, liver or kidney cancer. The CDR3 loop is CASSPDIGRIAFF. CDR3 sequence (DNA): TGTGCCAGCAGTCCTGATATAGGGCGCATCGCTTTCTTT.